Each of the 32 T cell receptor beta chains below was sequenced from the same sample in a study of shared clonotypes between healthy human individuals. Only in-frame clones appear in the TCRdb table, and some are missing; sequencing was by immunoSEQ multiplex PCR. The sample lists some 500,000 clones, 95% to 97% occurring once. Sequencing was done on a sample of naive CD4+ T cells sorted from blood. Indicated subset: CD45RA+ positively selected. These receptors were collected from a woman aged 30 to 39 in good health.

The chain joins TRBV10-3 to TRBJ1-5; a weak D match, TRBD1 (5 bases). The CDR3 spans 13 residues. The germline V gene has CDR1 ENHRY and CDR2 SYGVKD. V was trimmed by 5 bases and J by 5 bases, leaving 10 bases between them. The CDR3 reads CAISPTGYQPQHF. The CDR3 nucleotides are TGTGCCATCAGTCCAACAGGCTATCAGCCCCAGCATTTT.

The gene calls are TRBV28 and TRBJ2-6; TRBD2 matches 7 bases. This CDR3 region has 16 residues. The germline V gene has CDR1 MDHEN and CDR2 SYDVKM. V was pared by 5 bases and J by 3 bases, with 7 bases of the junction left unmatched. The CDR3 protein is CASSPTPGGGANVLTF. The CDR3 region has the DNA TGTGCCAGCAGTCCAACACCGGGGGGTGGGGCCAACGTCCTGACTTTC.

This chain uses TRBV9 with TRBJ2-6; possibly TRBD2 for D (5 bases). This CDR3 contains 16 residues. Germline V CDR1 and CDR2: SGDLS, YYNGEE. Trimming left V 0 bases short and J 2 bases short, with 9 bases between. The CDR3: CASSVGETTGANVLTF. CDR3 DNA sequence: TGTGCCAGCAGCGTAGGGGAGACAACTGGGGCCAACGTCCTGACTTTC.

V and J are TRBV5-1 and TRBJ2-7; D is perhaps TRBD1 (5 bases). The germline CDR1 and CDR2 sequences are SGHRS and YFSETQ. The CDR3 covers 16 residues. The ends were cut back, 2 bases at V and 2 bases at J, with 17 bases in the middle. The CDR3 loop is CASSFRPAEDTYEQYF. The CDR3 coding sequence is TGCGCCAGCAGCTTTCGACCCGCAGAGGACACCTACGAGCAGTACTTC. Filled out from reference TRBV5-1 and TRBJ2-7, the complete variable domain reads KAGVTQTPRYLIKTRGQQVTLSCSPISGHRSVSWYQQTPGQGLQFLFEYFSETQRNKGNFPGRFSGRQFSNSRSEMNVSTLELGDSALYLCASSFRPAEDTYEQYFGPGTRLTVT.

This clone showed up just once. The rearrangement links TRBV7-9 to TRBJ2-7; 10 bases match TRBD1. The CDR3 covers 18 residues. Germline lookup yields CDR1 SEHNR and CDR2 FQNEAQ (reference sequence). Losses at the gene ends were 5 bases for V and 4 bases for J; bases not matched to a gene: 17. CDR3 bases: TGTGCCAGCAGCAAACAAGAACAACGGGACAGGGGATTGTACGAGCAGTACTTC. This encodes CASSKQEQRDRGLYEQYF.

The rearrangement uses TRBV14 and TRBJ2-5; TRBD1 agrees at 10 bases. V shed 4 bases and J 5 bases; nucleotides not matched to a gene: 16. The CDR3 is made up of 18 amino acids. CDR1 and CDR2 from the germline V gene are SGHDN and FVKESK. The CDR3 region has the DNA TGTGCCAGCAGCCTCAAGATTGTCCGGGACAGGGGACGGGAGACCCAGTACTTC. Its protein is CASSLKIVRDRGRETQYF. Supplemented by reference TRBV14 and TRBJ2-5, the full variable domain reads EAGVTQFPSHSVIEKGQTVTLRCDPISGHDNLYWYRRVMGKEIKFLLHFVKESKQDESGMPNNRFLAERTGGTYSTLKVQPAELEDSGVYFCASSLKIVRDRGRETQYFGPGTRLLVL.

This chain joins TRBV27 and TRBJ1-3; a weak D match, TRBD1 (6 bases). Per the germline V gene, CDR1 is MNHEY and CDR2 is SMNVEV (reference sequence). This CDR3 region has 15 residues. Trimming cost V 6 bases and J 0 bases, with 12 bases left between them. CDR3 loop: CASSSGQSSGNTIYF. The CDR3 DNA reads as TGTGCCAGCAGCTCGGGACAATCCTCTGGAAACACCATATATTTT.

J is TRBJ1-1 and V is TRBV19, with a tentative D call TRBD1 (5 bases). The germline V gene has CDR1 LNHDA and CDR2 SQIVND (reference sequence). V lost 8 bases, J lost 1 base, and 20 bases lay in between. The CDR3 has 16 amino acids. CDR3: CASRHGGRGWNTEAFF. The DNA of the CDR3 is TGTGCCAGTCGCCATGGGGGAAGAGGGTGGAACACTGAAGCTTTCTTT.

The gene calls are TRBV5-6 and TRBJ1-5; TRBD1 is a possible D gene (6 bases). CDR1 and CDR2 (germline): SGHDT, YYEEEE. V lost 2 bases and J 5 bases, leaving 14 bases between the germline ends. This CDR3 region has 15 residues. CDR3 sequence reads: CASSLRGALYQPQHF. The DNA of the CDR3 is TGTGCCAGCAGCTTACGGGGGGCGCTCTATCAGCCCCAGCATTTT.

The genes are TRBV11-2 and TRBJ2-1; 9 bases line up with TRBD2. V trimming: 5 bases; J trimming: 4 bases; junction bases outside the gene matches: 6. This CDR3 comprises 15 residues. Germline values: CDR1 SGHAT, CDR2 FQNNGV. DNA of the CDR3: TGTGCCAGCAGCCAGACTAGCGGCCCATACAATGAGCAGTTCTTC. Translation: CASSQTSGPYNEQFF.

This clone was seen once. DNA of the CDR3: TGTGCCAGCGGCGATCGGGGTTATGAGCAGTTCTTC. This translates into CASGDRGYEQFF. V and J are TRBV6-5 and TRBJ2-1; tentatively, D is TRBD2 (5 bases). Germline loops: CDR1 MNHEY, CDR2 SVGAGI. The CDR3 consists of 12 residues. Trimming stripped 8 bases from V and 8 bases from J, with 13 bases between.

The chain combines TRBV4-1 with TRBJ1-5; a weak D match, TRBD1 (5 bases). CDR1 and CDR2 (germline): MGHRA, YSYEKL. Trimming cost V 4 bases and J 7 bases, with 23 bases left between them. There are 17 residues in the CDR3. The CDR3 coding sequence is TGCGCCAGCAGCCGGGACGGTCCATTTTCACCAGCCCAGCCCCAGCATTTT. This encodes CASSRDGPFSPAQPQHF.

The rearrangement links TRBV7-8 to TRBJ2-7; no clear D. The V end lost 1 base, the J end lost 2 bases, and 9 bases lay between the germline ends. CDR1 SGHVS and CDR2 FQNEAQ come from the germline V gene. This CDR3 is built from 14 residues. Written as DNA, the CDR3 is TGTGCCAGCAGCTTAGATGGGTTACCCTACGAGCAGTACTTC. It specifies CASSLDGLPYEQYF.

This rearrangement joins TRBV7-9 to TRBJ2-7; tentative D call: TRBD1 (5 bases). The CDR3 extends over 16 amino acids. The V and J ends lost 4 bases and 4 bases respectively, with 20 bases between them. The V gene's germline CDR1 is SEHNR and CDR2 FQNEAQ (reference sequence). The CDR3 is CASSSPPRVASYEQYF. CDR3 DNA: TGTGCCAGCAGCTCCCCCCCCAGGGTGGCCTCATACGAGCAGTACTTC.

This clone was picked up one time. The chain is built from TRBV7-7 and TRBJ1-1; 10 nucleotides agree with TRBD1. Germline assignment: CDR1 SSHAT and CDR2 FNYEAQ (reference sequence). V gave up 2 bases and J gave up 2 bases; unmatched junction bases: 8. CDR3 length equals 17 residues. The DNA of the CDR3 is TGTGCCAGCAGCTTACTCGGGACAGGGGATTATAACACTGAAGCTTTCTTT. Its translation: CASSLLGTGDYNTEAFF. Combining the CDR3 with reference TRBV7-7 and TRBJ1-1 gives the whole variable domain GAGVSQSPRYKVTKRGQDVTLRCDPISSHATLYWYQQALGQGPEFLTYFNYEAQPDKSGLPSDRFSAERPEGSISTLTIQRTEQRDSAMYRCASSLLGTGDYNTEAFFGQGTRLTVV.

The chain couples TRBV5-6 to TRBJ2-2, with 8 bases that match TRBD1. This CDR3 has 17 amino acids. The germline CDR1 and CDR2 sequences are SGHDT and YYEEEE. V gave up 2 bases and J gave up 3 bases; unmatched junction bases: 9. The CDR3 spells CASSFFSAGGDTGELFF. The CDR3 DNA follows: TGTGCCAGCAGCTTTTTTTCGGCAGGGGGCGACACCGGGGAGCTGTTTTTT.

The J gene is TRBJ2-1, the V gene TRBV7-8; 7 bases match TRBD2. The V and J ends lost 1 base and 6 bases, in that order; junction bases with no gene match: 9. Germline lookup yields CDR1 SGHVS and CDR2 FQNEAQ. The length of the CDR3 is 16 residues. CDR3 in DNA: TGTGCCAGCAGCTTAGTAGGACTAGTTTTTCTCAATGAGCAGTTCTTC. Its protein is CASSLVGLVFLNEQFF.

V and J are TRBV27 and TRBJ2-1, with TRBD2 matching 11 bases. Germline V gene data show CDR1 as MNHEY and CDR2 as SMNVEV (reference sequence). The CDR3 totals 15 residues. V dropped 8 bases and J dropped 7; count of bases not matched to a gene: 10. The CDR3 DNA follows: TGTGCCAGCTGGAGACTAGCGGGACCTGGTAATGAGCAGTTCTTC. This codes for CASWRLAGPGNEQFF.

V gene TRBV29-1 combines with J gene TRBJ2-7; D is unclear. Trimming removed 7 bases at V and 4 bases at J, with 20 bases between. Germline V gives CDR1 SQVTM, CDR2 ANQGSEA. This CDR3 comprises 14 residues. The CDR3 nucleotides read TGCAGCGCTAGTAGAGAAGGACGGCGGTACGAGCAGTACTTC. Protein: CSASREGRRYEQYF.

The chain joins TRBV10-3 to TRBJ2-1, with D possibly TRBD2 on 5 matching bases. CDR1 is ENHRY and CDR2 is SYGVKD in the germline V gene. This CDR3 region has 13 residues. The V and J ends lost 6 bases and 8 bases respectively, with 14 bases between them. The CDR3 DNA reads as TGTGCCATCAGGACGGAGGTTGGCGATGAGCAGTTCTTC. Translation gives CAIRTEVGDEQFF.

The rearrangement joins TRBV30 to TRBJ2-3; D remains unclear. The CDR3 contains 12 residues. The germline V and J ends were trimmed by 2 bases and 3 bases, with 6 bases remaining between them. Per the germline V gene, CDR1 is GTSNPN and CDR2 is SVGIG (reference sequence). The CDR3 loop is CAWSRTTDTQYF. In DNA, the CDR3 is TGTGCCTGGAGTCGGACGACAGATACGCAGTATTTT.

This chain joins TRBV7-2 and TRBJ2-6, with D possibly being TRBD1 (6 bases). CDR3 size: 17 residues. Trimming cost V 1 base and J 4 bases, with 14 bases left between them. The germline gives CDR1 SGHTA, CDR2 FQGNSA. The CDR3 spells CASSLGPRGSGANVLTF. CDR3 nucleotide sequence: TGTGCCAGCAGCTTAGGACCGAGGGGGTCCGGGGCCAACGTCCTGACTTTC.

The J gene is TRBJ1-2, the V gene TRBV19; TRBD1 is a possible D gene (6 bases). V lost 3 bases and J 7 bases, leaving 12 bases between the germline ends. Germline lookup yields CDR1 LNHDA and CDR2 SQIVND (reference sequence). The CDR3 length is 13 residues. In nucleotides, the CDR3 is TGTGCCAGTAGTATGGCAGGGGCACTTGGCTACACCTTC. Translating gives CASSMAGALGYTF.

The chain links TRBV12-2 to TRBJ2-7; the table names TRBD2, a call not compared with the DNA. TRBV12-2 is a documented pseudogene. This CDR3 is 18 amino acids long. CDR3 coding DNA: TGTGCAAGTCGCTCCCGAGGGACTAGCGGCCAAAGCTCCTACGAGCAGTACTTC. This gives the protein CASRSRGTSGQSSYEQYF.

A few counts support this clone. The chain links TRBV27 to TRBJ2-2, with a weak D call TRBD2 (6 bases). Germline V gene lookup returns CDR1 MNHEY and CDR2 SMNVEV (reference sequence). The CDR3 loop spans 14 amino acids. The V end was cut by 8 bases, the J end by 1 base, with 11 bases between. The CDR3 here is CASRGTLNTGELFF. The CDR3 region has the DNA TGTGCCAGCCGCGGGACGTTGAACACCGGGGAGCTGTTTTTT.

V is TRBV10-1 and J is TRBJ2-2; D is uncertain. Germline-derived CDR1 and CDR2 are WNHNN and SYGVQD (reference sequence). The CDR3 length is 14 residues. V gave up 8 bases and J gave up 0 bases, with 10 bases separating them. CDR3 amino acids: CASPKETNTGELFF. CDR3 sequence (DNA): TGCGCCAGCCCTAAGGAGACGAACACCGGGGAGCTGTTTTTT.

CDR3 amino acids: CASSLIQRGEQYF. The CDR3 nucleotides read TGTGCCAGCAGTTTAATCCAGCGCGGCGAGCAGTACTTC. The J gene is TRBJ2-7, the V gene TRBV28; D is undetermined. Per the germline V gene, CDR1 is MDHEN and CDR2 is SYDVKM. The V end was cut by 2 bases, the J end by 6 bases, with 11 bases between. CDR3 length equals 13 residues.

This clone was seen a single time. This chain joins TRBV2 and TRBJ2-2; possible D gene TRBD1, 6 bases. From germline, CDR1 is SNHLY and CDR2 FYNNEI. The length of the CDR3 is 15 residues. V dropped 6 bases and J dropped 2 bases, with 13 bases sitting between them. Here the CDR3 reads CASRALGQNTGELFF. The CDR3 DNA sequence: TGTGCCAGCAGAGCCCTGGGACAAAACACCGGGGAGCTGTTTTTT.

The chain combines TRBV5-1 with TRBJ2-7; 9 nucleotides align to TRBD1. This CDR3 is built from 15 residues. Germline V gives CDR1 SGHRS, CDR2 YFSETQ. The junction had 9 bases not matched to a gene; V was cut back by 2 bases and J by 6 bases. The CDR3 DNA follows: TGCGCCAGCAGCTTAGGACAGGGGATCACGGCCGAGCAGTACTTC. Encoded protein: CASSLGQGITAEQYF.

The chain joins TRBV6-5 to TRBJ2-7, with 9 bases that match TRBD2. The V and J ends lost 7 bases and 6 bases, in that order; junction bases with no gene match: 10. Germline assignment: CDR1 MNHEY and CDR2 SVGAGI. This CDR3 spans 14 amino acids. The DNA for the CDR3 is TGTGCCAGCATCCCTTTAGCGGGAGCCCCCGAGCAGTACTTC. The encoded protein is CASIPLAGAPEQYF.

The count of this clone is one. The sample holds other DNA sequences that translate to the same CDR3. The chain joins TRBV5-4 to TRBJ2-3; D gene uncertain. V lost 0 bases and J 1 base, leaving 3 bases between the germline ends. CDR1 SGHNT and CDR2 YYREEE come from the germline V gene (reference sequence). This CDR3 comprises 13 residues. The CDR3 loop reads CASSLGGTDTQYF. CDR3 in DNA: TGTGCCAGCAGCTTGGGGGGCACAGATACGCAGTATTTT. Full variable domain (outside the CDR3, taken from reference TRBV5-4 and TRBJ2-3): ETGVTQSPTHLIKTRGQQVTLRCSSQSGHNTVSWYQQALGQGPQFIFQYYREEENGRGNFPPRFSGLQFPNYSSELNVNALELDDSALYLCASSLGGTDTQYFGPGTRLTVL.

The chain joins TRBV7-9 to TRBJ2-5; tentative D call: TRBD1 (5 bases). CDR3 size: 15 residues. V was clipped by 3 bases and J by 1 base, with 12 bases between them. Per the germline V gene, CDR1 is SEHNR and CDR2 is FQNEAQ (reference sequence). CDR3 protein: CASSLTGASQETQYF. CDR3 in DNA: TGTGCCAGCAGCTTGACTGGGGCAAGCCAAGAGACCCAGTACTTC.